The present entry profiles one T cell receptor (beta chain) with its context. This sample is part of a study of identical twins. TCRdb processed the 5' RACE reads anew with MiXCR; each CDR3 protein has one entry. This table holds roughly 630,000 distinct CDR3 sequences, roughly 7.2% found once. Germline V gene lookup returns CDR1 KGHDR and CDR2 SFDVKD. The V and J ends lost 9 bases and 9 bases, in that order; junction bases with no gene match: 13. The CDR3 covers 14 residues. This sample also appeared in a second study, on yellow fever vaccine responses in identical twins.

The receptor comes from a woman aged 18-30 years in good health. Input material: PBMCs. This rearrangement joins TRBV24-1 to TRBJ2-1, with 7 bases that match TRBD2. The CDR3 protein is CATSSWGGPGEQFF. The CDR3 nucleotides are TGTGCCACCTCCTCTTGGGGAGGGCCAGGTGAGCAGTTCTTC.